This TCR beta chain was retrieved from a study of regulatory T cells in long-lasting Graves disease. The time point here: newly diagnosed GD, antithyroid drugs for less than 3 months. Isolated PBMC RNA provided the starting material for the TCR library. The V gene's germline CDR1 is SGHTA and CDR2 FQGNSA. V gave up 2 bases and J gave up 8 bases, with 9 bases separating them. This CDR3 region has 13 residues. This clonotype was detected a few times. Antigen specificity is unknown. General study results and limits: TRBV28, TRBJ1-2 and TRBJ2-5 were segments that persistent disease favored.

Building of the TCR beta libraries involved iRepertoire HTBI primers and Arm-PCR of CDR3 regions. Original methodology: Sequenced samples collectively carried roughly 63 TRBV and over 11 TRBJ segments. One entry per CDR3 protein results from TCRdb running MiXCR on the multiplex PCR reads. The V and J calls were determined by TCRdb, not by the authors. Of 550,000 to 700,000 distinct CDR3 sequences listed, 15% to 20% are singletons. These sequences were also reported in another study, on T cells in Graves' hyperthyroidism and ophthalmopathy. That source notes: With a duration under 2 months, the hyperthyroidism was newly diagnosed in patients aged 18 to 65. A model built on 13 V-J features separated ophthalmopathy from stable hyperthyroidism.

The chain recombines TRBV7-2 with TRBJ1-4; D gene ambiguous. The clonotype was recovered from a man between 18 and 35 years old with Graves disease. The specimen comprised peripheral blood mononuclear cells (PBMCs), sampled at new diagnosis, from a patient treated with antithyroid drugs. CDR3 DNA: TGTGCCAGCAGCTTAAGCACTTGGGAAAAACTGTTTTTT. Its translation: CASSLSTWEKLFF.